This T cell receptor beta chain was sequenced for a study of regulatory T cells in long-lasting Graves disease. This clonotype was recorded many times. The J segment lost 8 bases and the V segment lost 6 bases, leaving 6 bases of the junction unmatched. CDR3 size: 13 residues. Germline CDR1 and CDR2: MDHEN and SYDVKM. Libraries of TCR beta came from iRepertoire HTBI primers plus Arm-PCR of CDR3 regions. TCRdb processed the multiplex PCR reads anew with MiXCR; each CDR3 protein has one entry. The data show approximately 540,000 distinct CDR3 sequences, more than 10% seen once. Time point denoted: newly diagnosed GD, antithyroid drugs for less than 3 months. The TCR library was prepared using RNA isolated from PBMCs. The same sample was also studied in work on T cells in Graves' hyperthyroidism and ophthalmopathy.

The source of this sequence is a woman aged 30 to 39 with Graves disease. The material was peripheral blood mononuclear cells (PBMCs), obtained at new diagnosis, from a patient treated with antithyroid drugs. V usage is TRBV28 and J usage is TRBJ1-4; 7 bases match TRBD1. CDR3 in amino acids: CASRVGQDEKLFF. The CDR3 nucleotides are TGTGCCAGCAGAGTTGGACAGGACGAAAAACTGTTTTTT. Based on the CDR3 plus reference TRBV28 and TRBJ1-4, the full variable domain is DVKVTQSSRYLVKRTGEKVFLECVQDMDHENMFWYRQDPGLGLRLIYFSYDVKMKEKGDIPEGYSVSREKKERFSLILESASTNQTSMYLCASRVGQDEKLFFGSGTQLSVL.